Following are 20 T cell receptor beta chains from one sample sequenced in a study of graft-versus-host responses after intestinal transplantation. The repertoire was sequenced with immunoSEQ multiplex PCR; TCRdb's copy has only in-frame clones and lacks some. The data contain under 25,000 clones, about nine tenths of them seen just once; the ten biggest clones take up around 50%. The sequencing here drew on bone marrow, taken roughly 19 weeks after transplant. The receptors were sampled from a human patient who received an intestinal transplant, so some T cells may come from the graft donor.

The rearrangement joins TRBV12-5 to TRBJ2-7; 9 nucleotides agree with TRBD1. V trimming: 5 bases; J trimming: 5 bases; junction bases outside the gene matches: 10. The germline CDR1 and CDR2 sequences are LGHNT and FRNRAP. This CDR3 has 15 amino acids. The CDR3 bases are TGTGCTAGTGGTCTATACGGGACAGGGTCCAACGAGCAGTACTTC. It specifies CASGLYGTGSNEQYF.

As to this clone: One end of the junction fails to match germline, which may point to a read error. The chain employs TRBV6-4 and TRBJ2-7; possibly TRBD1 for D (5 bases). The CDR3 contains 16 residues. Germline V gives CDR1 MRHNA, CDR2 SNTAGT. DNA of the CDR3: TGTGCCAGCAGTTACTCCGGGCTCGACAGCTCCTACGAGCAGTACTTC. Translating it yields CASSYSGLDSSYEQYF.

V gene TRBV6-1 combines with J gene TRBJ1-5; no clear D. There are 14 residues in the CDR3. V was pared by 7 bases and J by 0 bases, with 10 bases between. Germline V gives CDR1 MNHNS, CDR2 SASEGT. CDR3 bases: TGTGCCAGCATATGGACCGATAGCAATCAGCCCCAGCATTTT. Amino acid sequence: CASIWTDSNQPQHF.

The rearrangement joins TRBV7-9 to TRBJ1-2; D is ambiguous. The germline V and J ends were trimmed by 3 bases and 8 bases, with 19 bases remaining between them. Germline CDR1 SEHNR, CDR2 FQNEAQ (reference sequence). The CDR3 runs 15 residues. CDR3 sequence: CASSLSEIPSQGYTF. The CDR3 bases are TGTGCCAGCAGCTTGTCTGAGATCCCAAGTCAGGGCTACACCTTC.

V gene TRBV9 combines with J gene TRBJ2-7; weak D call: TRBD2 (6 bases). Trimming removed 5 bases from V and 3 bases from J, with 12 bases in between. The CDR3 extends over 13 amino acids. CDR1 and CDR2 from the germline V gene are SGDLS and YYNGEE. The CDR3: CASSRGSGYEQYF. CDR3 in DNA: TGTGCCAGCAGTCGGGGGAGTGGCTACGAGCAGTACTTC.

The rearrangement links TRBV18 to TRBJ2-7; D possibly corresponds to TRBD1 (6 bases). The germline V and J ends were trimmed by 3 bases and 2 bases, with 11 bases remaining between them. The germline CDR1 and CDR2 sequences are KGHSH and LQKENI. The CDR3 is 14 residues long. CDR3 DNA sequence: TGTGCCAGCTCACCGCCCGGACAGCCCTACGAGCAGTACTTC. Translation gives CASSPPGQPYEQYF.

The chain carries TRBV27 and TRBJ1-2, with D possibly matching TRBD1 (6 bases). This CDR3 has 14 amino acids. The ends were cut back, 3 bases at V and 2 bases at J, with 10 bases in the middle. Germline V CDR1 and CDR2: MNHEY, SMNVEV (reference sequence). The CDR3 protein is CASSLFGTNYGYTF. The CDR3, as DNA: TGTGCCAGCAGTTTGTTCGGGACAAACTATGGCTACACCTTC.

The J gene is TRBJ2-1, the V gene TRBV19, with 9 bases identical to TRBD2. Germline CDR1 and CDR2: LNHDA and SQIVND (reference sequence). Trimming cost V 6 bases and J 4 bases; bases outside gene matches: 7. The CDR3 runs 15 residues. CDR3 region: CASRTAGGIYNEQFF. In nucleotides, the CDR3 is TGTGCCAGTAGAACAGCGGGAGGTATATACAATGAGCAGTTCTTC.

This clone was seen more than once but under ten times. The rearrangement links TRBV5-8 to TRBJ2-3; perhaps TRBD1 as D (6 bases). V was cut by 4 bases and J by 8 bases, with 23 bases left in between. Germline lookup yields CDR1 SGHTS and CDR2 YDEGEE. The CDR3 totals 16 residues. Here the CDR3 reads CASSPRDRTDFITQYF. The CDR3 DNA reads TGTGCCAGCAGCCCTAGAGATAGGACAGACTTTATTACGCAGTATTTT.

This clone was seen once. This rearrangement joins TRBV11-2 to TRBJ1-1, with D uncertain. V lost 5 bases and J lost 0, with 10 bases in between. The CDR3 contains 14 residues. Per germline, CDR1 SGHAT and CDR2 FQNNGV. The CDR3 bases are TGTGCCAGCAGCCCGCAAGTGATGAACACTGAAGCTTTCTTT. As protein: CASSPQVMNTEAFF.

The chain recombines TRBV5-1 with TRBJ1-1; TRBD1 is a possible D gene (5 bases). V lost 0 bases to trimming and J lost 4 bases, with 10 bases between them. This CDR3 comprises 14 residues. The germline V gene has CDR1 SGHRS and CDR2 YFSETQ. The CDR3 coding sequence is TGCGCCAGCAGCTTGGCCCCAGGGAGCACTGAAGCTTTCTTT. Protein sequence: CASSLAPGSTEAFF.

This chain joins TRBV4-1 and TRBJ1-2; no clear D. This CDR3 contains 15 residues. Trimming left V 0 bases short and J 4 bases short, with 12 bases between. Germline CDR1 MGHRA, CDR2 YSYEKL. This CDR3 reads CASSQETGTPYGYTF. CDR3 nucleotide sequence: TGCGCCAGCAGCCAAGAGACGGGAACACCCTATGGCTACACCTTC.

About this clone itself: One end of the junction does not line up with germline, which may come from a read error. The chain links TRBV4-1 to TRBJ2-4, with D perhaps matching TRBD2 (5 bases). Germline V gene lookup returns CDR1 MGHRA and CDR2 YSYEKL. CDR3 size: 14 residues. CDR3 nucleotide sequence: TGCGCCAGCAGCCAACGGCTAGCCGAAAACATTCAGTACTTC. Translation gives CASSQRLAENIQYF.

The CDR3 DNA reads as TGTGCCAGCAGCCGGTCCGAAGCTTTCTTT. This translates into CASSRSEAFF. The chain couples TRBV5-8 to TRBJ1-1; D gene ambiguous. Germline V gives CDR1 SGHTS, CDR2 YDEGEE. V was clipped by 4 bases and J by 8 bases, with 6 bases between them. The CDR3 loop spans 10 amino acids. Using reference TRBV5-8 and TRBJ1-1 for the parts outside the CDR3, the full variable domain is EAGVTQSPTHLIKTRGQQATLRCSPISGHTSVYWYQQALGLGLQFLLWYDEGEERNRGNFPPRFSGRQFPNYSSELNVNALELEDSALYLCASSRSEAFFGQGTRLTVV.

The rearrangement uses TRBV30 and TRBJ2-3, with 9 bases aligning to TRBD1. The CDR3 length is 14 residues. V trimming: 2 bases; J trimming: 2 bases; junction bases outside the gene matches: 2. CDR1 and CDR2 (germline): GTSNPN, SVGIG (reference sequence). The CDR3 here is CAWSTGGFTDTQYF. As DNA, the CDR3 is TGTGCCTGGAGTACAGGGGGCTTCACAGATACGCAGTATTTT.

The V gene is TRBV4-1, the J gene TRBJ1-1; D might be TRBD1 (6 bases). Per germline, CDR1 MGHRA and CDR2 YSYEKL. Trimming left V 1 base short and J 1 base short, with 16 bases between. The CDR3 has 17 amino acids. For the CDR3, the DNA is TGCGCCAGCAGCCAAGCAACCCAGGACAGCGGGAACACTGAAGCTTTCTTT. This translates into CASSQATQDSGNTEAFF.

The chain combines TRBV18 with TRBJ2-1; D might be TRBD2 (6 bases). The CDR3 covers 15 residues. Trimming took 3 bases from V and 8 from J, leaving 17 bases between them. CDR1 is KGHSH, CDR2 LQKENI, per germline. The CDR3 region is CASSPSGGIWDEQFF. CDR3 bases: TGTGCCAGCTCACCTAGCGGAGGTATTTGGGATGAGCAGTTCTTC. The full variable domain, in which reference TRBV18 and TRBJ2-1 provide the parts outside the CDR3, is NAGVMQNPRHLVRRRGQEARLRCSPMKGHSHVYWYRQLPEEGLKFMVYLQKENIIDESGMPKERFSAEFPKEGPSILRIQQVVRGDSAAYFCASSPSGGIWDEQFFGPGTRLTVL.

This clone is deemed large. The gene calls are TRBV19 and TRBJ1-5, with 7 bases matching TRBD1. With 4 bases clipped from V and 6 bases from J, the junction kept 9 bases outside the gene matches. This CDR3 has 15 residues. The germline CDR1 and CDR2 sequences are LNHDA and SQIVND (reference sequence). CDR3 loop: CASSSPGQSVQPQHF. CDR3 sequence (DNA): TGTGCCAGTAGTAGCCCGGGACAGTCTGTTCAGCCCCAGCATTTT.

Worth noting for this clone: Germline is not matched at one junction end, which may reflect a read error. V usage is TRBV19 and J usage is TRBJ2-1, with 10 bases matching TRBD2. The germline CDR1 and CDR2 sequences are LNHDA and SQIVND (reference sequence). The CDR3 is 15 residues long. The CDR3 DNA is TGTGCCAGTAGTCTAGACAGCGGGAGGGCCGATGAGCAGTTCTTC. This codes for CASSLDSGRADEQFF.

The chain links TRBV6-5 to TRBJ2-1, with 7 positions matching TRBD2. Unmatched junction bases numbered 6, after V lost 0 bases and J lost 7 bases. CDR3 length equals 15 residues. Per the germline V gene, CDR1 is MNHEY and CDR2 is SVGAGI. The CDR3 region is CASSYSRLAANEQFF. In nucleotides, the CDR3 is TGTGCCAGCAGTTACTCACGACTAGCAGCAAATGAGCAGTTCTTC.